These T cell receptor beta chains were read from a single sample in a study of T-cell reconstitution after alpha-beta-depleted transplantation in children. TCRdb re-called the PCR reads through MiXCR, storing one row per CDR3 protein. The data hold roughly 82,000 distinct CDR3 sequences, with over 12% observed a single time. The input for sequencing was PBMCs, mostly from graft donor cells, taken 180 days after TCRalphabeta/CD19-depleted stem cell transplant. Receptors were obtained from a male patient aged 2-10 years who had a stem cell transplant for acute lymphoblastic leukemia, so the T cells may come from the graft donor. Each CDR3 is given with its conserved first and last residue. The D gene is left open where the match is weak.

d_gene,j_gene,v_gene,CDR3aa
-,TRBJ2-4,TRBV9,CASSVGGLAKNIQYF
-,TRBJ1-2,TRBV10-3,CAISEPTEYGYTF
-,TRBJ1-3,TRBV7-9,CASSLRAYSGNTIYF
TRBD2,TRBJ2-5,TRBV9,CASSVGRERETQYF
TRBD2,TRBJ2-3,TRBV27,CASSSRAGAAGDTQYF
TRBD1,TRBJ2-2,TRBV5-1,CASSLTGGRGTGELFF
TRBD2,TRBJ2-5,TRBV12-3/TRBV12-4,CASSGFSGRGWMETQYF
-,TRBJ1-2,TRBV10-3,CAISEFARLNYGYTF
-,TRBJ2-7,TRBV7-2,CASSYFKGGREQYF
-,TRBJ2-1,TRBV7-6,CASSLASSRNLNEQFF
-,TRBJ1-5,TRBV6-5,CASRQDSNQPQHF
TRBD1,TRBJ1-5,TRBV28,CASSLAGTGSVQPQHF
TRBD1,TRBJ2-3,TRBV7-2,CASVRGSDTQYF
-,TRBJ1-2,TRBV7-8,CASSLGDSYRPLYGYTF
-,TRBJ2-6,TRBV28,CASALQGNSGANVLTF
-,TRBJ2-3,TRBV12-3/TRBV12-4,CASSAVVGDTQYF
-,TRBJ2-1,TRBV6-2/TRBV6-3,CASSPGTYNEQFF
-,TRBJ1-5,TRBV5-6,CASSLGMAPSNQPQHF
TRBD1,TRBJ2-3,TRBV7-9,CASSLSGGGDTQYF
-,TRBJ2-1,TRBV11-3,CASSLGYEQFF
-,TRBJ1-2,TRBV2,CASSGGLPNYGYTF
TRBD2,TRBJ2-5,TRBV7-2,CASSLVSSGGGETQYF
-,TRBJ1-6,TRBV20-1,CSANRRRSSYNSPLPF
TRBD2,TRBJ2-1,TRBV9,CASSPSGAGVWSYNEQFF
-,TRBJ2-3,TRBV7-2,CASSLVGEGTDTQYF
-,TRBJ2-7,TRBV11-2,CASSLVGVSTNQYF
TRBD1,TRBJ2-7,TRBV5-1,CASSGYRGHEQYF
TRBD1,TRBJ2-2,TRBV18,CASSRTGGNTGELFF